This entry features one TCR beta chain sequence. The data belong to a study of blood T cell repertoires in COVID-19. In the authors' methods: Using reference gene primer amplification, nucleated cell counts were estimated. TCRdb's copy holds only in-frame clones and misses some; the assay was immunoSEQ multiplex PCR. V and J calls and clone size follow that table, whereas D and trimming were derived from the DNA. The data contain 140,000 to 150,000 clones, about four fifths of them singletons. The material sequenced was peripheral blood. The receptor's source is a man between 65 and 85 years old who had recovered from COVID-19.

CDR3 sequence (DNA): TGTGCCAGCAAAAATCTTCGTCAGGAAAATTCCGGGGAGCTGTTTTTT. Its protein is CASKNLRQENSGELFF. The rearrangement uses TRBV27 and TRBJ2-2, with D unresolved. V was pared by 7 bases and J by 6 bases, with 21 bases between. This CDR3 spans 16 amino acids. Germline-derived CDR1 and CDR2 are MNHEY and SMNVEV (reference sequence).